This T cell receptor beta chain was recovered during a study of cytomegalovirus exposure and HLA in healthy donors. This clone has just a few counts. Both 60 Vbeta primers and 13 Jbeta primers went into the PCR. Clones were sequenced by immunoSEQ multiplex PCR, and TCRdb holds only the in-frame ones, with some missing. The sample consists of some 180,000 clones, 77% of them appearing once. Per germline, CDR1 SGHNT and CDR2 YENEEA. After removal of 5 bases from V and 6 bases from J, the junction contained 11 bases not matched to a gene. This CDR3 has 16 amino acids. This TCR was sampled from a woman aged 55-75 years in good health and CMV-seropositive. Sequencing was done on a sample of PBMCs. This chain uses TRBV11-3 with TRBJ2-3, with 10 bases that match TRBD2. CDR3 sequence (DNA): TGTGCCAGCAGCCTTGAGGGGAGCGGGAGGGGGGATACGCAGTATTTT. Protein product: CASSLEGSGRGDTQYF.